The 11 T cell receptor beta chains given below trace back to one sample, sequenced in a study of TIL therapy for anti-PD-1-resistant metastatic lung cancer. The libraries were made with immunoSEQ v3. Libraries were prepared by immunoSEQ multiplex PCR; TCRdb keeps only in-frame clonotypes and omits some of them. The data contain about 60,000 clones, around 86% of them seen just once; the ten biggest clones take up about 2.5%. This sample's time point: pre-treatment sample, taken before nivolumab and TIL therapy. The sample in question was blood, obtained at baseline. Every receptor here comes from a person aged 25 to 80 with non-small cell lung cancer.

The gene calls are TRBV27 and TRBJ2-1; TRBD2 matches at 10 bases. V lost 8 bases and J lost 10; bases outside the gene matches: 14. Germline assignment: CDR1 MNHEY and CDR2 SMNVEV (reference sequence). This CDR3 has 15 residues. CDR3 in DNA: TGTGCCAGCCCCTGGACTAGCGGTTCTAGGGGAGAGCAGTTCTTC. Residues: CASPWTSGSRGEQFF.

The chain links TRBV4-1 to TRBJ1-5; D unclear. Trimming took 0 bases from V and 4 from J, leaving 7 bases between them. CDR1 is MGHRA, CDR2 YSYEKL, per germline. The CDR3 spans 14 residues. The CDR3 DNA follows: TGCGCCAGCAGCCAAGATCAGTCTAATCAGCCCCAGCATTTT. Its translation: CASSQDQSNQPQHF.

CDR3 in DNA: TGCGCCAGCAGCCGCCTGTTTCTAGCGGGGGAGCTCGAGCAGTACTTC. Translating it yields CASSRLFLAGELEQYF. The chain employs TRBV4-1 and TRBJ2-7; 10 bases are a match to TRBD2. V lost 4 bases, J lost 6 bases, and 12 bases stayed unmatched. Germline V gene data show CDR1 as MGHRA and CDR2 as YSYEKL. CDR3 length: 16 amino acids.

The CDR3 sequence is CAWSYRDQPQHF. CDR3 DNA sequence: TGTGCCTGGAGTTACCGCGATCAGCCCCAGCATTTT. This sequence joins TRBV30 and TRBJ1-5; D unclear. Trimming took off 2 bases at V and 5 bases at J, with 7 bases between the two ends. Germline V gene data show CDR1 as GTSNPN and CDR2 as SVGIG (reference sequence). The CDR3 contains 12 residues.

The chain employs TRBV7-2 and TRBJ2-5; D unclear. Germline V CDR1 and CDR2: SGHTA, FQGNSA. V lost 7 bases and J lost 1, with 10 bases in between. This CDR3 region has 13 residues. CDR3 residues: CASKPSPQETQYF. CDR3 bases: TGTGCCAGCAAACCGAGCCCCCAAGAGACCCAGTACTTC. The full variable domain, completed using reference TRBV7-2 and TRBJ2-5, is GAGVSQSPSNKVTEKGKDVELRCDPISGHTALYWYRQSLGQGLEFLIYFQGNSAPDKSGLPSDRFSAERTGGSVSTLTIQRTQQEDSAVYLCASKPSPQETQYFGPGTRLLVL.

The J gene is TRBJ1-3, the V gene TRBV5-1, with TRBD1 as a possible D gene (5 bases). This CDR3 has 15 amino acids. Trimming stripped 5 bases from V and 2 bases from J, with 14 bases between. Germline CDR1 reads SGHRS; CDR2 reads YFSETQ. The CDR3 DNA is TGCGCCAGCAGTTCCGACGGGGGTGCTGGAAACACCATATATTTT. Translation: CASSSDGGAGNTIYF.

CDR3 in amino acids: CASSLGGPGEPQHF. CDR3 in DNA: TGTGCCAGCAGCCTCGGGGGCCCGGGGGAGCCCCAGCATTTT. The rearrangement links TRBV7-2 to TRBJ1-5; tentative D call: TRBD1 (6 bases). The V end lost 5 bases, the J end lost 8 bases, and 16 bases lay between the germline ends. The germline V gene encodes CDR1 SGHTA and CDR2 FQGNSA. CDR3 length: 14 amino acids.

V and J are TRBV7-7 and TRBJ2-1; 7 bases line up with TRBD2. The CDR3 covers 17 residues. With V trimmed by 5 bases and J by 1 base, 11 bases remained unmatched. Germline CDR1 and CDR2: SSHAT and FNYEAQ (reference sequence). CDR3 nucleotides: TGTGCCAGCAGCCCACTGGGTGCGGGGGTATCCTACAATGAGCAGTTCTTC. This encodes CASSPLGAGVSYNEQFF. Together with reference TRBV7-7 and TRBJ2-1, the CDR3 gives the full variable domain: GAGVSQSPRYKVTKRGQDVTLRCDPISSHATLYWYQQALGQGPEFLTYFNYEAQPDKSGLPSDRFSAERPEGSISTLTIQRTEQRDSAMYRCASSPLGAGVSYNEQFFGPGTRLTVL.

The chain has TRBV4-1 and TRBJ1-3, with D uncertain. From germline, CDR1 is MGHRA and CDR2 YSYEKL. Trimming took off 0 bases at V and 2 bases at J, with 14 bases between the two ends. The CDR3 is made up of 17 amino acids. The CDR3, as DNA: TGCGCCAGCAGCCAAGATTCCCGCGGCCCAGCTGGAAACACCATATATTTT. Protein sequence: CASSQDSRGPAGNTIYF.

The chain links TRBV5-5 to TRBJ2-7, with a tentative D call TRBD1 (7 bases). In germline, CDR1 is SGHKS, CDR2 YYEKEE (reference sequence). The CDR3 sequence is 16 residues long. Trimming took off 0 bases at V and 0 bases at J, with 13 bases between the two ends. The CDR3 loop is CASSLAPGGSSYEQYF. The DNA for the CDR3 is TGTGCCAGCAGCTTGGCCCCAGGGGGGAGCTCCTACGAGCAGTACTTC.

Turning to this clone: A junction end diverges from the germline sequence, so it may reflect a read error. The rearrangement links TRBV7-8 to TRBJ2-2, with 7 bases identical to TRBD2. The CDR3 loop spans 14 amino acids. In germline, CDR1 is SGHVS, CDR2 FQNEAQ. For the CDR3, the DNA is TGTGCCTGCAGACTAGCTATGAACACCGGGGAGCTGTTTTTT. Residues: CACRLAMNTGELFF.